A single sample gave rise to the 23 T cell receptor beta chains below, sequenced in a study of PD-1 blockade in classical Hodgkin lymphoma. TCRdb's copy holds only in-frame clones and misses some; the assay was immunoSEQ multiplex PCR. This table has over 90,000 clones, roughly 89% appearing once. In every patient, relapse followed autologous stem cell transplantation, while exposure to brentuximab vedotin differed. Sequenced here: peripheral blood mononuclear cells (PBMCs), sampled before the second cycle of nivolumab. The receptors derive from a human donor with classical Hodgkin lymphoma.

The chain joins TRBV11-2 to TRBJ2-3; D call uncertain. Trimming left V 5 bases short and J 0 bases short, with 6 bases between. Germline loops: CDR1 SGHAT, CDR2 FQNNGV. The CDR3 is made up of 13 amino acids. CDR3: CASSRGSTDTQYF. CDR3 bases: TGTGCCAGCAGCAGAGGCAGCACAGATACGCAGTATTTT.

Written as DNA, the CDR3 is TGTGCCAGCAGCCTAGGACAGGGACGGGGGAATTCACCCCTCCACTTT. Translating gives CASSLGQGRGNSPLHF. The rearrangement joins TRBV5-6 to TRBJ1-6; 8 bases fit TRBD1. The V gene end was trimmed by 4 bases and the J gene end by 7 bases; junction bases not matched to a gene: 10. The CDR3 extends over 16 amino acids. Germline V gives CDR1 SGHDT, CDR2 YYEEEE.

To note about this clone: A junction end diverges from the germline sequence, so it may reflect a read error. V is TRBV2 and J is TRBJ2-1, with D possibly TRBD2 on 5 matching bases. This CDR3 contains 15 residues. Per the germline V gene, CDR1 is SNHLY and CDR2 is FYNNEI. In nucleotides, the CDR3 is TGTGCCAGCAGTCAAGCGGAGAGCTCCTACAATGAGCAGTTCTTC. Amino acid sequence: CASSQAESSYNEQFF.

V gene TRBV27 combines with J gene TRBJ1-4, with D maybe TRBD1 (5 bases). The length of the CDR3 is 17 residues. V lost 3 bases, J lost 5 bases, and 19 bases lay in between. Germline V CDR1 and CDR2: MNHEY, SMNVEV (reference sequence). The chain's CDR3 is CASSLRRGAAGNEKLFF. The CDR3, as DNA: TGTGCCAGCAGTTTGAGACGAGGGGCTGCGGGAAATGAAAAACTGTTTTTT.

CDR3 coding DNA: TGTGCCAGTAGTTGGACTAGCGGGAGCTCGTACAATGAGCAGTTCTTC. Its translation: CASSWTSGSSYNEQFF. The V and J genes are TRBV19 and TRBJ2-1; 13 nucleotides line up with TRBD2. The CDR3 contains 16 residues. The V gene's germline CDR1 is LNHDA and CDR2 SQIVND (reference sequence). The V and J ends lost 5 bases and 4 bases, in that order; junction bases with no gene match: 5.

CDR3 sequence: CASSYSYGEVLREQYF. Written as DNA, the CDR3 is TGTGCCAGCAGTTACTCGTATGGGGAGGTCTTACGCGAGCAGTACTTC. The gene calls are TRBV6-5 and TRBJ2-7; D might be TRBD2 (6 bases). The germline gives CDR1 MNHEY, CDR2 SVGAGI. CDR3 length: 16 residues. The ends were cut back, 0 bases at V and 6 bases at J, with 18 bases in the middle.

The V gene is TRBV28, the J gene TRBJ1-2; D remains unclear. V was clipped by 3 bases and J by 0 bases, with 2 bases between them. The CDR3 has 12 amino acids. Germline V gene data show CDR1 as MDHEN and CDR2 as SYDVKM. CDR3 residues: CASSFSNYGYTF. For the CDR3, the DNA is TGTGCCAGCAGTTTCTCTAACTATGGCTACACCTTC.

The chain employs TRBV4-1 and TRBJ1-5; 7 bases fit TRBD1. V gave up 2 bases and J gave up 5 bases; unmatched junction bases: 3. CDR1 is MGHRA, CDR2 YSYEKL, per germline. The CDR3 contains 14 residues. In nucleotides, the CDR3 is TGCGCCAGCAGCCAACCCACAGGGGATCAGCCCCAGCATTTT. This translates into CASSQPTGDQPQHF.

The chain has TRBV28 and TRBJ1-2, with 9 bases fitting TRBD1. The length of the CDR3 is 15 residues. V lost 3 bases to trimming and J lost 5 bases; unmatched junction nucleotides: 7. Looked up from germline, CDR1 is MDHEN and CDR2 is SYDVKM. In nucleotides, the CDR3 is TGTGCCAGCAGTTTTGGACAGGGGTGGGTGTATGGCTACACCTTC. It encodes CASSFGQGWVYGYTF.

This clone was seen at least ten times. The chain is built from TRBV9 and TRBJ1-6; D call uncertain. Germline CDR1 and CDR2: SGDLS and YYNGEE. This CDR3 is built from 14 residues. The V end was cut by 3 bases, the J end by 8 bases, with 12 bases between. CDR3 sequence: CASSDLYADSPLHF. CDR3 bases: TGTGCCAGCAGCGACCTTTATGCGGATTCACCCCTCCACTTT. The entire variable domain, with the rest obtained from reference TRBV9 and TRBJ1-6, is as follows: DSGVTQTPKHLITATGQRVTLRCSPRSGDLSVYWYQQSLDQGLQFLIQYYNGEERAKGNILERFSAQQFPDLHSELNLSSLELGDSALYFCASSDLYADSPLHFGNGTRLTVT.

The chain recombines TRBV7-8 with TRBJ2-5, with 7 positions matching TRBD1. Germline V gene sequence: CDR1 SGHVS, CDR2 FQNEAQ. Trimming took 5 bases from V and 1 from J; bases not matched to a gene: 4. The CDR3 sequence is 14 residues long. This CDR3 is CASSQGTAQETQYF. CDR3 bases: TGTGCCAGCAGCCAAGGGACAGCCCAAGAGACCCAGTACTTC.

This clone appeared a single time. J is TRBJ2-4 and V is TRBV7-9; tentatively, D is TRBD2 (6 bases). V lost 1 base to trimming and J lost 0 bases, with 10 bases between them. Germline V lookup: CDR1 SEHNR, CDR2 FQNEAQ (reference sequence). This CDR3 is 16 amino acids long. CDR3 coding DNA: TGTGCCAGCAGCTTAGTGGAGGGATTAGCCAAAAACATTCAGTACTTC. Translating it yields CASSLVEGLAKNIQYF.

The V call is TRBV18, the J call TRBJ2-3; TRBD1 aligns across 7 bases. Germline V gives CDR1 KGHSH, CDR2 LQKENI. Trimming removed 8 bases from V and 1 base from J; junction bases left unmatched: 3. The CDR3 sequence is 13 residues long. The CDR3 sequence: CASTGARTDTQYF. As DNA, the CDR3 is TGTGCCAGCACAGGGGCCCGCACAGATACGCAGTATTTT.

This chain joins TRBV6-1 and TRBJ2-3, with TRBD2 identical over 13 bases. The germline gives CDR1 MNHNS, CDR2 SASEGT. This CDR3 has 16 residues. J was trimmed by 7 bases and V by 6 bases; bases with no gene match: 10. This chain's CDR3 is CASRERLAGGSNTQYF. The CDR3, as DNA: TGTGCCAGCAGAGAACGACTAGCGGGAGGTAGTAATACGCAGTATTTT.

The chain combines TRBV11-3 with TRBJ2-2, with 12 bases that match TRBD2. This CDR3 is 17 amino acids long. The germline gives CDR1 SGHNT, CDR2 YENEEA. V lost 3 bases and J lost 1; bases outside the gene matches: 3. CDR3 protein: CASSLTSGGRNTGELFF. CDR3 bases: TGTGCCAGCAGCTTGACTAGCGGGGGTAGGAACACCGGGGAGCTGTTTTTT.

In nucleotides, the CDR3 is TGTGCCAGCAGCCAGCGGACAGGTGTAGAGACCCAGTACTTC. Protein: CASSQRTGVETQYF. V usage is TRBV7-9 and J usage is TRBJ2-5, with 7 bases fitting TRBD1. The CDR3 has 14 residues. Germline CDR1 and CDR2: SEHNR and FQNEAQ (reference sequence). The V and J ends lost 5 bases and 4 bases, in that order; junction bases with no gene match: 7. Drawing the rest from reference TRBV7-9 and TRBJ2-5, the complete variable domain is DTGVSQNPRHKITKRGQNVTFRCDPISEHNRLYWYRQTLGQGPEFLTYFQNEAQLEKSRLLSDRFSAERPKGSFSTLEIQRTEQGDSAMYLCASSQRTGVETQYFGPGTRLLVL.

The rearrangement joins TRBV9 to TRBJ2-2; tentatively, D is TRBD2 (6 bases). In germline, CDR1 is SGDLS, CDR2 YYNGEE. V lost 4 bases and J 5 bases, leaving 21 bases between the germline ends. CDR3 length: 17 amino acids. CDR3 sequence (DNA): TGTGCCAGCAGCTCTAATGGGCGGGGCCCCTTGACCGGGGAGCTGTTTTTT. It is translated as CASSSNGRGPLTGELFF.

This clone was seen only a few times. V and J are TRBV28 and TRBJ1-5; a weak D match, TRBD1 (6 bases). Germline V gene sequence: CDR1 MDHEN, CDR2 SYDVKM. The CDR3 sequence is 16 residues long. V was clipped by 5 bases and J by 7 bases, with 21 bases between them. Here the CDR3 reads CASSPGRGGTPQPQHF. DNA for the CDR3: TGTGCCAGCAGTCCGGGGAGAGGGGGGACACCCCAGCCCCAGCATTTT.

The rearrangement joins TRBV5-4 to TRBJ2-3; 7 nucleotides match TRBD2. The CDR3 has 14 residues. Germline loops: CDR1 SGHNT, CDR2 YYREEE (reference sequence). The J segment lost 3 bases and the V segment lost 6 bases, leaving 7 bases of the junction unmatched. DNA of the CDR3: TGTGCCAGCAACCCGGCTAGCGGAACAGATACGCAGTATTTT. Amino acids: CASNPASGTDTQYF.

The chain recombines TRBV27 with TRBJ1-4, with D possibly matching TRBD1 (5 bases). The CDR3 sequence is 14 residues long. The V gene lost 6 bases and the J gene lost 12 bases, with 20 bases spanning the gap. The germline V gene has CDR1 MNHEY and CDR2 SMNVEV (reference sequence). In DNA, the CDR3 is TGTGCCAGCAGACCAACCACCGGGGCGCGGGAACTGTTTTTT. Protein sequence: CASRPTTGARELFF.

A remark on this clone: In the same sample, other DNA sequences code for this CDR3. The chain combines TRBV28 with TRBJ2-3; TRBD2 matches 10 bases. The CDR3 covers 15 residues. Trimming at V came to 6 bases and at J to 1 base, leaving 4 bases not matched to a gene. Germline CDR1 reads MDHEN; CDR2 reads SYDVKM. The CDR3 protein is CASRTGTSGTDTQYF. In DNA form, the CDR3 reads TGTGCCAGCAGGACCGGGACTAGCGGCACAGATACGCAGTATTTT.

This clone was seen only once. This sequence joins TRBV14 and TRBJ2-7; 7 bases align to TRBD2. The ends lost 1 base at V and 4 bases at J; junction bases unmatched: 10. The CDR3 is 16 amino acids. Per the germline V gene, CDR1 is SGHDN and CDR2 is FVKESK. CDR3 nucleotides: TGTGCCAGCAGCCAAGTGAGCGGGGCTCCCTTTTACGAGCAGTACTTC. Residues: CASSQVSGAPFYEQYF.

V and J are TRBV19 and TRBJ1-2, with TRBD1 matching 7 bases. The V segment lost 8 bases and the J segment 3 bases; nucleotides outside the gene matches: 6. This CDR3 has 13 residues. Germline V gives CDR1 LNHDA, CDR2 SQIVND (reference sequence). As DNA, the CDR3 is TGTGCCAGTTCGGCAGGGGGGTACTATGGCTACACCTTC. It specifies CASSAGGYYGYTF.